The 21 T cell receptor beta chains listed next were all sequenced from one sample in a study of blood T cell repertoires in COVID-19. Repertoires were generated with immunoSEQ multiplex PCR, while TCRdb's copy carries only in-frame clones and drops some. Among hundreds of thousands of clones listed, roughly 87% were seen once. Sample: peripheral blood. All receptors derive from a woman in her forties or fifties who had recovered from COVID-19.

In this sample, this clone turned up many times. V is TRBV7-3 and J is TRBJ2-2; no reliable D call. Trimming shortened V by 1 base and J by 7 bases, and 7 bases separated the two germline ends. Germline-derived CDR1 and CDR2 are SGHTA and FQGTGA. The CDR3 is 13 residues long. CDR3: CASSLNSVGELFF. The CDR3 DNA reads TGTGCCAGCAGCTTAAATTCTGTCGGGGAGCTGTTTTTT.

The gene calls are TRBV6-1 and TRBJ1-5; D unclear. The CDR3 sequence is 12 residues long. Trimming cost V 3 bases and J 3 bases, with 3 bases left between them. Per germline, CDR1 MNHNS and CDR2 SASEGT. The CDR3 region is CASSDLNQPQHF. The CDR3 DNA reads TGTGCCAGCAGTGACCTCAATCAGCCCCAGCATTTT.

In DNA, the CDR3 is TGTGCCTGGAGGGGACTGCCCGGGCAGCCCCAGCATTTT. It yields the protein CAWRGLPGQPQHF. The chain has TRBV30 and TRBJ1-5, with a tentative D call TRBD1 (5 bases). The CDR3 consists of 13 residues. V lost 3 bases, J lost 7 bases, and 13 bases lay in between. Germline loops: CDR1 GTSNPN, CDR2 SVGIG (reference sequence). The full variable domain, rest sourced from reference TRBV30 and TRBJ1-5, is SQTIHQWPATLVQPVGSPLSLECTVEGTSNPNLYWYRQAAGRGLQLLFYSVGIGQISSEVPQNLSASRPQDRQFILSSKKLLLSDSGFYLCAWRGLPGQPQHFGDGTRLSIL.

This chain joins TRBV7-6 and TRBJ2-3; 8 bases map to TRBD2. Losses at the gene ends were 5 bases for V and 0 bases for J; bases not matched to a gene: 7. Germline lookup yields CDR1 SGHVS and CDR2 FNYEAQ. The CDR3 is made up of 16 amino acids. DNA of the CDR3: TGTGCCAGCAGCCCTCTAGCTAGCGGGAGCACAGATACGCAGTATTTT. Translating gives CASSPLASGSTDTQYF.

The chain is built from TRBV27 and TRBJ1-1; D is possibly TRBD1 (6 bases). V was shortened by 0 bases and J by 1 base, with 9 bases between the two germline ends. Germline V gives CDR1 MNHEY, CDR2 SMNVEV (reference sequence). The CDR3 has 15 amino acids. CDR3 in amino acids: CASSLSRRGNTEAFF. The CDR3 coding sequence is TGTGCCAGCAGTTTATCTCGCAGGGGGAACACTGAAGCTTTCTTT.

The chain employs TRBV6-1 and TRBJ2-7; D perhaps matches TRBD1 (6 bases). Trimming removed 0 bases from V and 2 bases from J, with 17 bases in between. The CDR3 totals 17 residues. Germline CDR1 MNHNS, CDR2 SASEGT. CDR3 nucleotide sequence: TGTGCCAGCAGTGAAGCGCACCCAGGGGCGAACACCTACGAGCAGTACTTC. Translating it yields CASSEAHPGANTYEQYF.

This chain connects TRBV5-1 to TRBJ2-3; 16 bases are shared with TRBD2. V gave up 3 bases and J gave up 3 bases; unmatched junction bases: 7. Germline CDR1 is SGHRS and CDR2 is YFSETQ. This CDR3 is 18 amino acids long. CDR3: CASSWGTSGRAYTDTQYF. CDR3 DNA: TGCGCCAGCAGCTGGGGGACTAGCGGGAGGGCCTATACAGATACGCAGTATTTT.

The rearrangement uses TRBV4-3 and TRBJ2-7; D may be TRBD2 (5 bases). V was shortened by 0 bases and J by 1 base, with 13 bases between the two germline ends. CDR3 size: 16 residues. Germline loops: CDR1 LGHNA, CDR2 YSLEER. The CDR3 bases are TGCGCCAGCAGCCAAGATGGGATGGGAGAGTCCTACGAGCAGTACTTC. This translates into CASSQDGMGESYEQYF.

The chain recombines TRBV3-1 (or the pseudogene TRBV3-2) with TRBJ2-4, with TRBD2 matching over 13 bases. Germline CDR1 reads LGHDT; CDR2 reads YNNKEL (reference sequence). V was clipped by 6 bases and J by 1 base; unmatched bases: 9. CDR3 length: 18 amino acids. The CDR3 protein is CASRAPGLAGSAKNIQYF. CDR3 coding DNA: TGTGCCAGCAGGGCACCGGGACTAGCGGGGAGTGCCAAAAACATTCAGTACTTC.

The rearrangement uses TRBV13 and TRBJ2-5; the match to TRBD1 covers 7 bases. Germline V gives CDR1 PRHDT, CDR2 FYEKMQ (reference sequence). The CDR3 loop spans 15 amino acids. Germline trimming cut 6 bases from V and 0 bases from J; bases unmatched to any gene: 7. The CDR3 here is CASSHRGEYQETQYF. The CDR3 nucleotides are TGTGCCAGCAGTCACAGGGGCGAGTACCAAGAGACCCAGTACTTC. Based on the CDR3 plus reference TRBV13 and TRBJ2-5, the full variable domain is AAGVIQSPRHLIKEKRETATLKCYPIPRHDTVYWYQQGPGQDPQFLISFYEKMQSDKGSIPDRFSAQQFSDYHSELNMSSLELGDSALYFCASSHRGEYQETQYFGPGTRLLVL.

V is TRBV20-1 and J is TRBJ1-6; the D is unclear. In germline, CDR1 is DFQATT, CDR2 SNEGSKA (reference sequence). V lost 3 bases and J 5 bases, leaving 14 bases between the germline ends. This CDR3 is 15 amino acids long. CDR3: CSASMRALNNSPLHF. The CDR3 DNA reads as TGCAGTGCTAGTATGAGGGCTTTGAATAATTCACCCCTCCACTTT.

V is TRBV2 and J is TRBJ2-7; 9 positions agree with TRBD2. The V and J ends lost 6 bases and 6 bases, in that order; junction bases with no gene match: 18. Germline-derived CDR1 and CDR2 are SNHLY and FYNNEI. This CDR3 contains 17 residues. The CDR3, as DNA: TGTGCCAGCAGCTCCGGACTAGCGAAGCACCCTGGGGGCGAGCAGTACTTC. It yields the protein CASSSGLAKHPGGEQYF.

This chain uses TRBV25-1 with TRBJ1-4; D not resolved. V lost 5 bases and J 5 bases, leaving 12 bases between the germline ends. This CDR3 has 14 residues. CDR1 MGHDK and CDR2 SYGVNS come from the germline V gene. The CDR3 here is CASSPIGVNEKLFF. CDR3 bases: TGTGCCAGCAGTCCGATCGGGGTGAATGAAAAACTGTTTTTT.

This clone was counted between two and nine times. This CDR3 reads CASSQILAGFSYEQYF. The CDR3 nucleotides read TGTGCCAGCAGCCAAATACTAGCGGGATTCTCCTACGAGCAGTACTTC. This sequence joins TRBV11-2 and TRBJ2-7; 10 bases fit TRBD2. The germline V gene encodes CDR1 SGHAT and CDR2 FQNNGV. The CDR3 is 16 residues long. V shed 5 bases, J shed 0 bases, and the junction held 7 bases outside the gene matches.

This clone has a handful of counts. In the same sample, other DNA sequences code for this CDR3. V and J are TRBV5-1 and TRBJ1-1; 7 bases are a match to TRBD1. The junction had 1 base not matched to a gene; V was cut back by 1 base and J by 1 base. CDR3 length: 14 amino acids. Germline loops: CDR1 SGHRS, CDR2 YFSETQ. The CDR3 region has the DNA TGCGCCAGCAGCTTGCAGGGGGGGAACACTGAAGCTTTCTTT. Translation: CASSLQGGNTEAFF.

The chain links TRBV5-4 to TRBJ1-2; tentative D call: TRBD1 (5 bases). Deletions cut 3 bases from V and 4 bases from J, with 10 bases between. CDR3 length equals 13 residues. Germline CDR1 and CDR2: SGHNT and YYREEE (reference sequence). CDR3 in DNA: TGTGCCAGCAGCTCGGGGGGGAGCTATGGCTACACCTTC. Encoded protein: CASSSGGSYGYTF.

The V and J genes are TRBV15 and TRBJ1-4; D uncertain. The V end was cut by 0 bases, the J end by 7 bases, with 12 bases between. This CDR3 is 15 amino acids long. Germline-derived CDR1 and CDR2 are LNHNV and YYDKDF (reference sequence). The CDR3 bases are TGTGCCACCAGCAGAGATCTAGAGGGAACTGAAAAACTGTTTTTT. This sequence encodes CATSRDLEGTEKLFF.

V gene TRBV9 combines with J gene TRBJ1-2, with D perhaps matching TRBD1 (5 bases). Germline V CDR1 and CDR2: SGDLS, YYNGEE. The CDR3 sequence is 15 residues long. Trimming took off 4 bases at V and 7 bases at J, with 20 bases between the two ends. CDR3 in DNA: TGTGCCAGCAGCCCAACGGGGAGGGGTGAGGGTGGCTACACCTTC. It specifies CASSPTGRGEGGYTF.

The V call is TRBV7-2, the J call TRBJ1-1; no reliable D call. Trimming took off 1 base at V and 2 bases at J, with 14 bases between the two ends. Germline CDR1 reads SGHTA; CDR2 reads FQGNSA. CDR3 size: 16 residues. In nucleotides, the CDR3 is TGTGCCAGCAGCTTAGAGGCACCGGGTACCAACACTGAAGCTTTCTTT. Encoded protein: CASSLEAPGTNTEAFF.

The V gene is TRBV7-3, the J gene TRBJ1-1; D is uncertain. The CDR3 has 14 residues. Germline V CDR1 and CDR2: SGHTA, FQGTGA. V lost 1 base to trimming and J lost 3 bases, with 9 bases between them. CDR3 sequence (DNA): TGTGCCAGCAGCTTAAGAGGCGCGGACACTGAAGCTTTCTTT. It is translated as CASSLRGADTEAFF.

This chain joins TRBV28 and TRBJ1-2; D call uncertain. Germline CDR1 reads MDHEN; CDR2 reads SYDVKM. Trimming shortened V by 4 bases and J by 8 bases, and 14 bases separated the two germline ends. The CDR3 runs 13 residues. CDR3 in amino acids: CASSSGSLAGYTF. The CDR3 DNA follows: TGTGCCAGCAGTTCGGGATCCTTGGCAGGCTACACCTTC.